The rows below give T cell receptor beta chains drawn from one sample of a study of early T cells in non-severe SARS-CoV-2 infection. TCRdb reprocessed the 5' RACE reads via MiXCR and lists one record per CDR3 protein. The sample shows approximately 69,000 distinct CDR3 sequences, over 9% of them seen only once. Sequenced sample: whole blood. These receptors were obtained from an adult who was a healthcare worker with PCR-confirmed SARS-CoV-2 infection or an uninfected control (not recorded which). CDR3s include the opening cysteine and the closing phenylalanine or tryptophan. D genes are given only for firm matches. Clone size appears in some rows only: once, few, many, or a class for an expanded clone.

>TRBD1|TRBV4-1|many|TRBJ2-3
TGCGCCAGCAGCCAACCCGGACAGGGGTCGGATACGCAGTATTTT
CASSQPGQGSDTQYF
>-|TRBV5-6|many|TRBJ1-2
TGTGCCAGCAGCTTGGAGTCGGGAACTGGCTACACCTTC
CASSLESGTGYTF
>TRBD1|TRBV28|-|TRBJ1-2
TGTGCCAGCAGTACCCAGGGGGGCTATGGCTACACCTTC
CASSTQGGYGYTF
>-|TRBV19|few|TRBJ1-2
TGTGCCAGTAGTTTCCCGACCGGTAACTATGGCTACACCTTC
CASSFPTGNYGYTF
>TRBD1|TRBV5-1|-|TRBJ1-1
TGCGCCAGCCGCTTCACGGGACAGGGGGAAGCTTTCTTT
CASRFTGQGEAFF
>-|TRBV4-2|-|TRBJ2-7
TGTGCCAGCAGCCAAGATGTGGGACTGGGGCGCGACGAGCAGTACTTC
CASSQDVGLGRDEQYF
>-|TRBV28|-|TRBJ2-7
TGTGCCAGTTCACCGGGACGGAATGCCTACGAGCAGTACTTC
CASSPGRNAYEQYF
>TRBD1|TRBV7-7|few|TRBJ2-1
TGTGCCAGCAGCCCGACAGGGAGCGATGAGCAGTTCTTC
CASSPTGSDEQFF
>TRBD2|TRBV6-2/TRBV6-3|-|TRBJ2-7
TGTGCCAGCAGCCGATTACTGGCTCTAGCGGGAGTTACCTACGAGCAGTACTTC
CASSRLLALAGVTYEQYF
>-|TRBV7-9|-|TRBJ2-7
TGTGCCAGTCCCGAACTCCCATCCTACGAGCAGTACTTC
CASPELPSYEQYF
>-|TRBV28|many|TRBJ1-1
TGTGCCAGCAGTTTGGGGGGTTTGTTCGCTTTCTTT
CASSLGGLFAFF
>TRBD2|TRBV5-1|few|TRBJ2-7
TGCGCCAGCAGTCCCGGGACCTCTAGCGGGGAGACTTACGAGCAGTACTTC
CASSPGTSSGETYEQYF
>TRBD1|TRBV29-1|few|TRBJ2-3
TGCAGCGTACAGACAGGGGACAAAAACACAGATACGCAGTATTTT
CSVQTGDKNTDTQYF
>TRBD2|TRBV20-1|many|TRBJ2-5
TGCAGTGCCAAGAAGACTAGCGGGAGAGGGGACCAGTACTTC
CSAKKTSGRGDQYF
>TRBD1|TRBV28|few|TRBJ2-7
TGTGCCAGCAGTTTACGGGACAGGCAGTACTTC
CASSLRDRQYF
>-|TRBV29-1|many|TRBJ1-1
TGCAGCGTGCTAGGGGTGAACACTGAAGCTTTCTTT
CSVLGVNTEAFF
>-|TRBV19|-|TRBJ2-3
TGTGCCAGTAGTATTCAGGGGGGAAGAGATACGCAGTATTTT
CASSIQGGRDTQYF
>-|TRBV2|many|TRBJ1-1
TGTGCCAGCAGTGTGTTGAGTAAGAGCACTGAAGCTTTCTTT
CASSVLSKSTEAFF
>-|TRBV20-1|many|TRBJ2-4
TGCAGTGCCCCCCGGGTAGCCAAAAACATTCAGTACTTC
CSAPRVAKNIQYF
>TRBD2|TRBV6-5|many|TRBJ2-7
TGTGCCAGCAGGGAGACTAGCGGGAAAATCCACGAGCAGTACTTC
CASRETSGKIHEQYF
>TRBD1|TRBV29-1|many|TRBJ2-1
TGCAGCGCCGAACCCACCGGGACAGGGATTTCCAATGAGCAGTTCTTC
CSAEPTGTGISNEQFF
>TRBD1|TRBV28|-|TRBJ2-7
TGTGCCATCCGACAGGGGGCTAGCGACGAGCAGTACTTC
CAIRQGASDEQYF
>TRBD2|TRBV5-1|many|TRBJ2-1
TGCGCCAGCAGCTTAGGACTAGCGGGTTCCCCCTACAATGAGCAGTTCTTC
CASSLGLAGSPYNEQFF
>TRBD1|TRBV6-5|many|TRBJ2-1
TGTGCCAGCAGGGGGACAGGGGGAATCGTTGAGCAGTTCTTC
CASRGTGGIVEQFF
>-|TRBV11-3|many|TRBJ2-2
TGTGCCAGCAGTCGATCCAATCGACAGGGAGGCACCGGGGAGCTGTTTTTT
CASSRSNRQGGTGELFF
>TRBD1|TRBV20-1|-|TRBJ1-1
TGCAGTGCTAACCCTAGGGGGCGCGGGTACACTGAAGCTTTCTTT
CSANPRGRGYTEAFF
>-|TRBV27|-|TRBJ2-1
TGTGCCAGCAGTCCTACTTCGCGCTCCTACAATGAGCAGTTCTTC
CASSPTSRSYNEQFF
>-|TRBV7-9|many|TRBJ2-3
TGTGCCAGCAGCCTAGGGGTCGGGGAGCGGTCCACAGATACGCAGTATTTT
CASSLGVGERSTDTQYF
>-|TRBV20-1|few|TRBJ2-3
TGCAGTGCTAGAGACGAGGGGGGAGGAAGCACAGATACGCAGTATTTT
CSARDEGGGSTDTQYF
>-|TRBV6-1|many|TRBJ2-3
TGTGCCAGCAGTGCTAGAACAGATACGCAGTATTTT
CASSARTDTQYF
>TRBD1|TRBV5-1|-|TRBJ1-6
TGCGCCAGCAGTTTCGGACAGGGTTCTTCACCCCTCCACTTT
CASSFGQGSSPLHF
>-|TRBV5-4|many|TRBJ2-5
TGTGCCAGCAGCGGGACCCCTGAAGCGGGCGGAGAGACCCAGTACTTC
CASSGTPEAGGETQYF
>TRBD1|TRBV5-4|-|TRBJ1-2
TGTGCCAGCAGCAGCCCTCCAGGGGGCCTTTATAACTATGGCTACACCTTC
CASSSPPGGLYNYGYTF
>-|TRBV20-1|few|TRBJ1-1
TGCAGTCCTGACGGGCGGAACACTGAAGCTTTCTTT
CSPDGRNTEAFF
>TRBD2|TRBV5-1|-|TRBJ2-1
TGCGCCAGCAGCTTGGGGGGACTAGCTATCTACAATGAGCAGTTCTTC
CASSLGGLAIYNEQFF
>-|TRBV28|-|TRBJ2-4
TGTGCCAGCAGTTTAGTGTCGCCAGGAAACATTCAGTACTTC
CASSLVSPGNIQYF
>-|TRBV11-1|-|TRBJ1-1
TGTGCCAGCAGCTCACCAGGGGTAGAAGCTTTCTTT
CASSSPGVEAFF
>TRBD2|TRBV9|-|TRBJ2-7
TGTGCCAGCAGCTCGACTAGCGGGCCCTACGAGCAGTACTTC
CASSSTSGPYEQYF
>-|TRBV7-9|-|TRBJ2-3
TGTGCCAGCACCCCATTGGGCACAGATACGCAGTATTTT
CASTPLGTDTQYF
>TRBD2|TRBV20-1|-|TRBJ2-7
TGCAGTGGAGGAGAACCTAGCGGGCCCACTGAATTC
CSGGEPSGPTEF
>-|TRBV6-1|many|TRBJ1-5
TGTGCCAGCAGGGGGGTAGGTCAGCCCCAGCATTTT
CASRGVGQPQHF
>-|TRBV5-6|many|TRBJ2-7
TGTGCCAGCAGCTTGGATCCTGGGTTGACCTACGAGCAGTACTTC
CASSLDPGLTYEQYF
>-|TRBV19|many|TRBJ1-5
TGTGCCAGTAGCCCCGGGCGAGGGCAGCCCCAGCATTTT
CASSPGRGQPQHF
>-|TRBV15|-|TRBJ1-6
TGTGCCACCAGCAGAAGAAGGGCCCCCAAGAATTCACCCCTCCACTTT
CATSRRRAPKNSPLHF
>TRBD1|TRBV11-2|many|TRBJ2-1
TGTGCCAGCAGCTCCGACAGGGGAGGTGAGCAGTTCTTC
CASSSDRGGEQFF
>-|TRBV29-1|-|TRBJ2-5
TGCAGCGTAGGCGGGGTCCAGACCCAGTACTTC
CSVGGVQTQYF
>-|TRBV9|few|TRBJ2-2
TGTGCCAGCAGCGTAGCTATCGGTGGTCGGGAGCTGTTTTTT
CASSVAIGGRELFF
>-|TRBV28|many|TRBJ2-1
TGTGCCAGCAGCCCCCCGAGGGGGAATCTCAATGAGCAGTTCTTC
CASSPPRGNLNEQFF
>TRBD1|TRBV29-1|few|TRBJ2-3
TGCAGCGTTGTGGGGGACAGGGGCACCACAGATACGCAGTATTTT
CSVVGDRGTTDTQYF
>TRBD1|TRBV12-3/TRBV12-4|few|TRBJ2-7
TGTGCCAGCAGTCCTGGGACAGGGAGGATCGGCTACGAGCAGTACTTC
CASSPGTGRIGYEQYF
>-|TRBV7-6|few|TRBJ2-3
TGTGCCAGTCTAGCGAGAAGCACAGATACGCAGTATTTT
CASLARSTDTQYF
>-|TRBV19|many|TRBJ2-3
TGTGCCAGTAGTCCAGGGGCCCGCACAGATACGCAGTATTTT
CASSPGARTDTQYF
>-|TRBV28|-|TRBJ2-2
TGTGCCAGCAGTCCCCATCAAGGGGGAACCACCGGGGAGCTGTTTTTT
CASSPHQGGTTGELFF